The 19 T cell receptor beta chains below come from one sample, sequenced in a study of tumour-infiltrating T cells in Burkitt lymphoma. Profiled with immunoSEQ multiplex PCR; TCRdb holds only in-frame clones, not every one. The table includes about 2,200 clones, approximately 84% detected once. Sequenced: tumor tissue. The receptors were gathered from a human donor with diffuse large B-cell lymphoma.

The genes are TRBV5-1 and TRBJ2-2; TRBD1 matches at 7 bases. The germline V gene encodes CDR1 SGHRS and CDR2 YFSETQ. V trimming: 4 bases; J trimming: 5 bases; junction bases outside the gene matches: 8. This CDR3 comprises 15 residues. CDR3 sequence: CASSIFETGTGELFF. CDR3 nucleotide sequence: TGCGCCAGCAGCATATTTGAGACAGGGACCGGGGAGCTGTTTTTT.

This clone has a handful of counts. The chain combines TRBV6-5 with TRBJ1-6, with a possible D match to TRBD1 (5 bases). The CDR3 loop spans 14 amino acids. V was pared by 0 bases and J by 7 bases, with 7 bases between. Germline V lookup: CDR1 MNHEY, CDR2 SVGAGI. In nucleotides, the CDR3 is TGTGCCAGCAGTTACTCGACAGCCAATTCACCCCTCCACTTT. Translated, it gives CASSYSTANSPLHF.

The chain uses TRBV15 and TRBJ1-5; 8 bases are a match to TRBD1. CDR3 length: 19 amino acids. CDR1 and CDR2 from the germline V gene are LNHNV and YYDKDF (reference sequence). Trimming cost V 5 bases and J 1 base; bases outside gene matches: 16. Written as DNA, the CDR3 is TGTGCCACCAGCCCGCGGACAGGGCCGGGACGGGGAAGCAATCAGCCCCAGCATTTT. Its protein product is CATSPRTGPGRGSNQPQHF.

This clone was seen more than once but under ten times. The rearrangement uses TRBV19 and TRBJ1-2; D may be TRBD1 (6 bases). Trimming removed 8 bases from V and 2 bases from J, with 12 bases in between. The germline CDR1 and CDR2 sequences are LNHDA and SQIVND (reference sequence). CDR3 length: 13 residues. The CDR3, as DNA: TGTGCCAGTCTGAAACAGGGAAACTATGGCTACACCTTC. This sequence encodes CASLKQGNYGYTF.

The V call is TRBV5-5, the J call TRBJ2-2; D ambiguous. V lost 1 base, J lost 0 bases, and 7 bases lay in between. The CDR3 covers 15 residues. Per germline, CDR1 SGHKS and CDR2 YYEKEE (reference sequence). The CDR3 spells CASSLKGANTGELFF. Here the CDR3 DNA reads TGTGCCAGCAGCTTGAAGGGCGCGAACACCGGGGAGCTGTTTTTT.

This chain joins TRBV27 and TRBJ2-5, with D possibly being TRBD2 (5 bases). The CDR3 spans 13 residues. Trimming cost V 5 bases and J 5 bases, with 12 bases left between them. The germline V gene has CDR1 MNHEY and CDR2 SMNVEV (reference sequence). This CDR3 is CASSLWTGETQYF. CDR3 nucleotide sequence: TGTGCCAGCAGTCTGTGGACGGGGGAGACCCAGTACTTC.

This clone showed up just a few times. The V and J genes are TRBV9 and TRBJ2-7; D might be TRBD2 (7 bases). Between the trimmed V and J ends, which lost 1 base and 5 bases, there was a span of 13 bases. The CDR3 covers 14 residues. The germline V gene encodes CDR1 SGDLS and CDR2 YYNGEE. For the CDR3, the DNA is TGTGCCAGCAGCGTACTACCGGGGGGCGACGAGCAGTACTTC. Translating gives CASSVLPGGDEQYF.

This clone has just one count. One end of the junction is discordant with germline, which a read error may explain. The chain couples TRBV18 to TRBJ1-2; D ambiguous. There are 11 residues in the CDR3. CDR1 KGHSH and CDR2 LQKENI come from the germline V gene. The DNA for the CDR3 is TGTGCCAGCTCACGACTCGCCAACCCCACTTTC. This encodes CASSRLANPTF.

DNA for the CDR3: TGTGCCAGCAGTGGAGGGCAGGCAAGACCTTACGAGCAGTACTTC. As protein: CASSGGQARPYEQYF. The chain links TRBV2 to TRBJ2-7, with a weak D call TRBD2 (5 bases). CDR3 size: 15 residues. Germline loops: CDR1 SNHLY, CDR2 FYNNEI. Trimming shortened V by 4 bases and J by 4 bases, and 17 bases separated the two germline ends.

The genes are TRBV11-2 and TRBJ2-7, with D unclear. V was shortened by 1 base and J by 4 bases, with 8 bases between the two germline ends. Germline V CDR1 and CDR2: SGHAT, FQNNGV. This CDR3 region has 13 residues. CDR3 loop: CASSLVSPYEQYF. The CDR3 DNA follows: TGTGCCAGCAGCTTAGTTTCCCCATACGAGCAGTACTTC.

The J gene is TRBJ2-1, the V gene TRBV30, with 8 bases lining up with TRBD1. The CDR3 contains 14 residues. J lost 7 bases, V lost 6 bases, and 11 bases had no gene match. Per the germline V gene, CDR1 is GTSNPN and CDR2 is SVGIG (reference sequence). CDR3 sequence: CACLTGQGRNEQFF. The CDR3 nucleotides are TGTGCCTGCCTTACCGGACAGGGTAGGAATGAGCAGTTCTTC. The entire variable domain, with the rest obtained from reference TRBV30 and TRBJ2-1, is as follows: SQTIHQWPATLVQPVGSPLSLECTVEGTSNPNLYWYRQAAGRGLQLLFYSVGIGQISSEVPQNLSASRPQDRQFILSSKKLLLSDSGFYLCACLTGQGRNEQFFGPGTRLTVL.

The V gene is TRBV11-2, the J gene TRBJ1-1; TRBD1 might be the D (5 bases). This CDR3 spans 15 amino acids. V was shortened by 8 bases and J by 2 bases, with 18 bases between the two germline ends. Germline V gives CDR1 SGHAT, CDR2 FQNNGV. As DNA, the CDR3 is TGTGCCAGCTTTCCCCACGGCCAGGGAAACACTGAAGCTTTCTTT. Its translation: CASFPHGQGNTEAFF.

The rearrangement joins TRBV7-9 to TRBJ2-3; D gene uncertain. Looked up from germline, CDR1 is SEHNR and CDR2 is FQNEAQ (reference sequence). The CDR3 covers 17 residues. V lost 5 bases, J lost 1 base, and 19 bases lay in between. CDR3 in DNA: TGTGCCAGCAGCGTGATTTTGCGGACGTGGGGCACAGATACGCAGTATTTT. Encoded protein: CASSVILRTWGTDTQYF. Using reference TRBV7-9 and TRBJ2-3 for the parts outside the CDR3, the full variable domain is DTGVSQNPRHKITKRGQNVTFRCDPISEHNRLYWYRQTLGQGPEFLTYFQNEAQLEKSRLLSDRFSAERPKGSFSTLEIQRTEQGDSAMYLCASSVILRTWGTDTQYFGPGTRLTVL.

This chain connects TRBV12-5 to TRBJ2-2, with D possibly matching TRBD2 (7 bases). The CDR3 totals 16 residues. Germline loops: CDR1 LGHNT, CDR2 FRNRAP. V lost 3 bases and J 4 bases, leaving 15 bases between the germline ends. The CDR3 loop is CASGFGRGASTGELFF. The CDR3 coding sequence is TGTGCTAGTGGTTTTGGTCGGGGGGCCTCCACCGGGGAGCTGTTTTTT. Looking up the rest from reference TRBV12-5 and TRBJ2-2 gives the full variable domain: DARVTQTPRHKVTEMGQEVTMRCQPILGHNTVFWYRQTMMQGLELLAYFRNRAPLDDSGMPKDRFSAEMPDATLATLKIQPSEPRDSAVYFCASGFGRGASTGELFFGEGSRLTVL.

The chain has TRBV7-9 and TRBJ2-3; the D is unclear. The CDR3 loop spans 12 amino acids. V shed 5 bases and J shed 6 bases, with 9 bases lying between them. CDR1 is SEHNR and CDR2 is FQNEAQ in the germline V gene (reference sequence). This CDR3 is CASSPQEDTQYF. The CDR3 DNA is TGTGCCAGCAGCCCGCAGGAGGATACGCAGTATTTT.

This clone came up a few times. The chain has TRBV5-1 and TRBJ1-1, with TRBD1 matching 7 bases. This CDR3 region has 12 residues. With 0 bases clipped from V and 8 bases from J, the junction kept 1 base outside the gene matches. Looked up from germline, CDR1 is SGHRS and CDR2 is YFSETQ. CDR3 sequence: CASSLGDSEAFF. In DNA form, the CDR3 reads TGCGCCAGCAGCTTGGGGGACAGCGAAGCTTTCTTT.

The CDR3 loop reads CAWSARERGVEAFF. In DNA form, the CDR3 reads TGTGCCTGGAGTGCCCGGGAAAGGGGTGTTGAAGCTTTCTTT. The V gene is TRBV30, the J gene TRBJ1-1; possible D gene TRBD1, 5 bases. Germline loops: CDR1 GTSNPN, CDR2 SVGIG (reference sequence). The germline V and J ends were trimmed by 1 base and 7 bases, with 16 bases remaining between them. This CDR3 has 14 residues.

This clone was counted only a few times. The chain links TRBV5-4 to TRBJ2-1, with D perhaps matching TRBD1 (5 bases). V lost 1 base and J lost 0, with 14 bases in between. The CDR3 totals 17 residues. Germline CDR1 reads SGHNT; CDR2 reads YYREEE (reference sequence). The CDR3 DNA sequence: TGTGCCAGCAGCTTGTCAGCTTGGACACCCTCCTACAATGAGCAGTTCTTC. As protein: CASSLSAWTPSYNEQFF.

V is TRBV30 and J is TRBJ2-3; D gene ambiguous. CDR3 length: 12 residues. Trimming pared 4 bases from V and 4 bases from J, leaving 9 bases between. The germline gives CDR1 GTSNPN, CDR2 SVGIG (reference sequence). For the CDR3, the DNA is TGTGCCTGGACTCTAGGCCCAGATACGCAGTATTTT. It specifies CAWTLGPDTQYF.